One and the same sample provided the 22 T cell receptor beta chains below, sequenced in a study of cytomegalovirus exposure and HLA in healthy donors. PCR employed 60 Vbeta and 13 Jbeta primers. Produced via immunoSEQ multiplex PCR; TCRdb's table is partial and in-frame only. The repertoire holds 120,000 to 150,000 clones, roughly 77% seen once, with 2% to 2.5% in the top ten. Sequenced input: PBMCs. The receptor source for this set is a man under 40 in good health and CMV-seronegative.

The chain combines TRBV19 with TRBJ1-5; no firm D call. The CDR3 is 16 amino acids. Germline V gene sequence: CDR1 LNHDA, CDR2 SQIVND (reference sequence). With 4 bases removed from V and 2 bases from J, the gap between germline ends came to 15 bases. CDR3 in amino acids: CASSNGLQWGNQPQHF. Written as DNA, the CDR3 is TGTGCCAGTAGTAATGGACTACAGTGGGGCAATCAGCCCCAGCATTTT.

V and J are TRBV7-6 and TRBJ1-4; 7 positions match TRBD1. V lost 5 bases, J lost 0 bases, and 6 bases stayed unmatched. Germline CDR1 reads SGHVS; CDR2 reads FNYEAQ. The CDR3 sequence is 16 residues long. CDR3: CASSPVGTATNEKLFF. The DNA of the CDR3 is TGTGCCAGCAGCCCCGTTGGGACAGCAACTAATGAAAAACTGTTTTTT. The full variable domain, in which reference TRBV7-6 and TRBJ1-4 provide the parts outside the CDR3, is GAGVSQSPRYKVTKRGQDVALRCDPISGHVSLYWYRQALGQGPEFLTYFNYEAQQDKSGLPNDRFSAERPEGSISTLTIQRTEQRDSAMYRCASSPVGTATNEKLFFGSGTQLSVL.

V is TRBV4-2 and J is TRBJ1-2; tentatively, D is TRBD1 (5 bases). Germline lookup yields CDR1 LGHNA and CDR2 YNFKEQ. The V gene lost 0 bases and the J gene lost 4 bases, with 15 bases spanning the gap. The CDR3 is made up of 16 amino acids. The DNA of the CDR3 is TGTGCCAGCAGCCAAGACCTCGCAGGGAGGGGCTATGGCTACACCTTC. The encoded protein is CASSQDLAGRGYGYTF.

The chain combines TRBV5-6 with TRBJ2-1; D is undetermined. The germline gives CDR1 SGHDT, CDR2 YYEEEE. The CDR3 contains 15 residues. Trimming took off 2 bases at V and 3 bases at J, with 12 bases between the two ends. CDR3: CASSFFQLVYNEQFF. The CDR3 DNA is TGTGCCAGCAGCTTTTTCCAGTTGGTCTACAATGAGCAGTTCTTC.

This clone was counted a single time. The rearrangement uses TRBV2 and TRBJ2-1; TRBD2 matches at 7 bases. The germline CDR1 and CDR2 sequences are SNHLY and FYNNEI. The CDR3 has 17 amino acids. Trimming cost V 3 bases and J 1 base; bases outside gene matches: 9. The CDR3 loop is CASSEGLGGTSYNEQFF. CDR3 bases: TGTGCCAGCAGTGAGGGCTTGGGAGGGACGTCCTACAATGAGCAGTTCTTC.

The chain has TRBV28 and TRBJ2-5, with 9 bases lining up with TRBD1. Germline CDR1 is MDHEN and CDR2 is SYDVKM. CDR3 length equals 16 residues. V shed 3 bases and J 5 bases; nucleotides not matched to a gene: 10. The CDR3 loop reads CASSFRGTGLRETQYF. CDR3 nucleotides: TGTGCCAGCAGTTTTCGAGGGACAGGGCTTCGGGAGACCCAGTACTTC.

This chain links TRBV5-1 with TRBJ1-2; TRBD1 aligns across 12 bases. This CDR3 comprises 18 residues. The germline V gene encodes CDR1 SGHRS and CDR2 YFSETQ. V gave up 0 bases and J gave up 6 bases; unmatched junction bases: 12. The CDR3 spells CASSLGIRTGQGADGYTF. As DNA, the CDR3 is TGCGCCAGCAGCTTGGGGATTCGAACGGGACAGGGGGCGGATGGCTACACCTTC.

V is TRBV4-1 and J is TRBJ1-1; 8 bases map to TRBD1. This CDR3 has 16 amino acids. V dropped 8 bases and J dropped 0; count of bases not matched to a gene: 11. Germline V gene sequence: CDR1 MGHRA, CDR2 YSYEKL. CDR3 coding DNA: TGCGCCAGCGAGCCCCTGGGGACAGGAATGAACACTGAAGCTTTCTTT. It translates to CASEPLGTGMNTEAFF.

This chain connects TRBV2 to TRBJ2-7; 8 bases line up with TRBD1. Per germline, CDR1 SNHLY and CDR2 FYNNEI. The ends lost 8 bases at V and 3 bases at J; junction bases unmatched: 9. The CDR3 covers 14 residues. The CDR3 spells CASRRDRSYYEQYF. CDR3 sequence (DNA): TGTGCCAGCCGGCGGGACAGGTCTTACTACGAGCAGTACTTC.

This clone has a single count. The germline gene is not matched at one end of the junction; a read error may be the cause. V gene TRBV7-9 combines with J gene TRBJ1-2; TRBD1 agrees at 7 bases. The germline V gene encodes CDR1 SEHNR and CDR2 FQNEAQ (reference sequence). The CDR3 has 14 amino acids. Here the CDR3 reads CASRRSGTDYGYPF. As DNA, the CDR3 is TGTGCCAGCAGGCGCTCCGGGACAGACTATGGCTACCCCTTC.

V gene TRBV10-1 combines with J gene TRBJ2-1; D is possibly TRBD2 (5 bases). V dropped 3 bases and J dropped 5 bases, with 14 bases sitting between them. The CDR3 loop spans 15 amino acids. Germline CDR1 is WNHNN and CDR2 is SYGVQD (reference sequence). CDR3 sequence: CASSDTRLRDNEQFF. CDR3 nucleotides: TGCGCCAGCAGTGATACGAGGTTGCGGGACAATGAGCAGTTCTTC.

The rearrangement links TRBV5-1 to TRBJ1-1, with 7 nucleotides matching TRBD1. CDR3 size: 14 residues. Germline loops: CDR1 SGHRS, CDR2 YFSETQ. Trimming took 0 bases from V and 4 from J; bases not matched to a gene: 3. The CDR3 loop is CASSLEGTATEAFF. CDR3 DNA: TGCGCCAGCAGCTTGGAAGGGACAGCCACTGAAGCTTTCTTT.

This chain links TRBV5-1 with TRBJ2-5; D might be TRBD1 (6 bases). Germline values: CDR1 SGHRS, CDR2 YFSETQ. The V end was cut by 6 bases, the J end by 2 bases, with 14 bases between. This CDR3 spans 14 amino acids. The CDR3 loop reads CASTQGRGQETQYF. In DNA, the CDR3 is TGCGCCAGCACGCAGGGTAGGGGGCAAGAGACCCAGTACTTC. Combining the CDR3 with reference TRBV5-1 and TRBJ2-5 gives the whole variable domain KAGVTQTPRYLIKTRGQQVTLSCSPISGHRSVSWYQQTPGQGLQFLFEYFSETQRNKGNFPGRFSGRQFSNSRSEMNVSTLELGDSALYLCASTQGRGQETQYFGPGTRLLVL.

CDR3: CASSALLAGAYEQYF. CDR3 nucleotides: TGTGCCAGCAGCGCACTTCTTGCGGGGGCCTACGAGCAGTACTTC. This sequence joins TRBV7-8 and TRBJ2-7; TRBD2 aligns across 7 bases. CDR3 length: 15 amino acids. From germline, CDR1 is SGHVS and CDR2 FQNEAQ. The trim removed 5 bases at V and 2 bases at J, leaving 9 bases unmatched.

This chain uses TRBV6-5 with TRBJ1-4; D remains unclear. This CDR3 has 14 residues. The germline CDR1 and CDR2 sequences are MNHEY and SVGAGI. V was shortened by 4 bases and J by 4 bases, with 10 bases between the two germline ends. The CDR3 loop is CASSSGVLNEKLFF. The CDR3 DNA is TGTGCCAGCAGTTCCGGGGTTCTTAATGAAAAACTGTTTTTT.

The CDR3 loop reads CASSLGPGNEQFF. The CDR3 coding sequence is TGCGCCAGCAGCTTGGGGCCGGGTAATGAGCAGTTCTTC. This chain links TRBV5-1 with TRBJ2-1; no firm D call. This CDR3 spans 13 amino acids. The ends were cut back, 0 bases at V and 7 bases at J, with 8 bases in the middle. Looked up from germline, CDR1 is SGHRS and CDR2 is YFSETQ.

This chain connects TRBV10-2 to TRBJ1-1, with a tentative D call TRBD1 (6 bases). This CDR3 has 13 residues. V was shortened by 7 bases and J by 4 bases, with 13 bases between the two germline ends. The germline CDR1 and CDR2 sequences are WSHSY and SAAADI. CDR3 DNA sequence: TGCGCCAGCATTGGGGGCTTAGGCACTGAAGCTTTCTTT. This gives the protein CASIGGLGTEAFF.

Only one count was recorded for this clone. CDR3 nucleotide sequence: TGCGCCAGCAGCGGGAGTATTCATACGCAGTATTTT. It specifies CASSGSIHTQYF. This chain connects TRBV4-1 to TRBJ2-3; tentatively, D is TRBD2 (5 bases). The CDR3 runs 12 residues. V was shortened by 5 bases and J by 7 bases, with 10 bases between the two germline ends. Germline CDR1 is MGHRA and CDR2 is YSYEKL.

The V and J genes are TRBV5-6 and TRBJ1-4; 7 nucleotides agree with TRBD1. This CDR3 has 17 amino acids. Germline loops: CDR1 SGHDT, CDR2 YYEEEE. V shed 3 bases and J 3 bases; nucleotides not matched to a gene: 11. The CDR3 sequence is CASSSTHSGQPNEKLFF. In DNA, the CDR3 is TGTGCCAGCAGCTCGACACATTCGGGACAGCCTAATGAAAAACTGTTTTTT.

This chain connects TRBV6-5 to TRBJ2-5; 9 bases are shared with TRBD2. V lost 4 bases to trimming and J lost 1 base; unmatched junction nucleotides: 1. This CDR3 has 14 residues. Germline V CDR1 and CDR2: MNHEY, SVGAGI. CDR3 coding DNA: TGTGCCAGCAGTTTGACTAGCGGCCAAGAGACCCAGTACTTC. Translating it yields CASSLTSGQETQYF.

V gene TRBV2 combines with J gene TRBJ2-7; TRBD2 matches 11 bases. This CDR3 spans 14 amino acids. The germline V gene encodes CDR1 SNHLY and CDR2 FYNNEI. The V gene end was trimmed by 6 bases and the J gene end by 2 bases; junction bases not matched to a gene: 3. CDR3 protein: CASRVGLAAYEQYF. Here the CDR3 DNA reads TGTGCCAGCAGGGTGGGACTAGCGGCCTACGAGCAGTACTTC.

The chain employs TRBV2 and TRBJ1-1, with a possible D match to TRBD1 (5 bases). The CDR3 length is 12 residues. Germline lookup yields CDR1 SNHLY and CDR2 FYNNEI. V was trimmed by 6 bases and J by 9 bases, leaving 14 bases between them. CDR3 region: CASRSGGGKAFF. The CDR3 region has the DNA TGTGCCAGCAGGTCCGGTGGGGGGAAAGCTTTCTTT.